This record covers a single TCR beta chain. The study drew all its donors from Caucasian adults living in Nashville, Tennessee. This CDR3 is 14 amino acids long. In germline, CDR1 is MDHEN, CDR2 SYDVKM. V was clipped by 5 bases and J by 3 bases; unmatched bases: 4. The record originates from a study of shared clonotypes between healthy human individuals. Across the whole study: The composition of the donors was a couple of women and a few men aged 18 to 49.

When replicate PCRs were run on unsorted PBMC, they used about 300 ng DNA, some 30,000 T cell genomes. Profiling relied on immunoSEQ multiplex PCR, and the TCRdb table lists in-frame clones only, not all of them. The repertoire has about 470,000 clones, 70% to 80% of them found once; the top ten carry roughly 13%. This receptor was taken from a woman aged 40 to 55 in good health. Some clones in this sample may be carry-over from other donors' samples. The gene calls are TRBV28 and TRBJ1-2; 9 bases agree with TRBD1. The material sequenced was PBMCs. The CDR3 bases are TGTGCCAGCAGTCGGACAGGGGTAGACTATGGCTACACCTTC. Its translation: CASSRTGVDYGYTF.